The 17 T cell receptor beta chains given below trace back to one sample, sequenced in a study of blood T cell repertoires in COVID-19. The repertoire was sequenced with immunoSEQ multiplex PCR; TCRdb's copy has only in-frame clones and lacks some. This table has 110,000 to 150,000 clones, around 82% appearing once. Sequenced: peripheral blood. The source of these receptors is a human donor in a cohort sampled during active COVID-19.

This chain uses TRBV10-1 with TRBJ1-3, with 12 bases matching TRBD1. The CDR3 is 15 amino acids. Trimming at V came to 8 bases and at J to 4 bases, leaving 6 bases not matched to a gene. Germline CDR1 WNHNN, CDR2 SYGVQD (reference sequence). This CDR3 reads CASWDRGRLGNTIYF. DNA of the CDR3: TGCGCCAGCTGGGACAGGGGGCGATTAGGAAACACCATATATTTT.

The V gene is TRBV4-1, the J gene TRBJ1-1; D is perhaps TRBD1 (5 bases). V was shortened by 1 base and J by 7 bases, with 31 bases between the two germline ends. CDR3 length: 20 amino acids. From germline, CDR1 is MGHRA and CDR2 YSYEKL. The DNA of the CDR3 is TGCGCCAGCAGCCAAGTCTTGTCTTTTTCTCAAGGAGACAGAACCAATGAAGCTTTCTTT. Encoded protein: CASSQVLSFSQGDRTNEAFF.

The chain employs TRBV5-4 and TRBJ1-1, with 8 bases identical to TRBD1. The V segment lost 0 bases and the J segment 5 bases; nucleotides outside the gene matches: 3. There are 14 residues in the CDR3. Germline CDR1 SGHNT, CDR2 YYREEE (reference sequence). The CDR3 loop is CASSLGQGRTEAFF. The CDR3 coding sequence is TGTGCCAGCAGCTTGGGACAGGGGAGGACTGAAGCTTTCTTT.

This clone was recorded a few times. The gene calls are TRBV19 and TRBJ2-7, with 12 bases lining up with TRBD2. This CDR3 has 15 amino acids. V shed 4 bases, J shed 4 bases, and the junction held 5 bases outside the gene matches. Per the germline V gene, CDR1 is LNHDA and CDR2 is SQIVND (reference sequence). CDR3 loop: CASSKGLAGRYEQYF. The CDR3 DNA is TGTGCCAGTAGTAAAGGACTAGCGGGGAGATACGAGCAGTACTTC.

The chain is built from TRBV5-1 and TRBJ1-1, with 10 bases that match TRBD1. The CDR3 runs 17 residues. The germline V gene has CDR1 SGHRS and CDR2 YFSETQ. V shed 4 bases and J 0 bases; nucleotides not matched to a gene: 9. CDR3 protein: CASSGGTGDYLNTEAFF. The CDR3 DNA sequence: TGCGCCAGCAGCGGGGGGACAGGGGACTATTTGAACACTGAAGCTTTCTTT.

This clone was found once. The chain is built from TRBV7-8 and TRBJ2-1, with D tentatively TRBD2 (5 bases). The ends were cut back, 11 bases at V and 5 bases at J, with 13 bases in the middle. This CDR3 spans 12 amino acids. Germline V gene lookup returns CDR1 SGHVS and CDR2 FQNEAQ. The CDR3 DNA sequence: TGTGCCGGAGCTATGGGAGACAATGAGCAGTTCTTC. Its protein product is CAGAMGDNEQFF.

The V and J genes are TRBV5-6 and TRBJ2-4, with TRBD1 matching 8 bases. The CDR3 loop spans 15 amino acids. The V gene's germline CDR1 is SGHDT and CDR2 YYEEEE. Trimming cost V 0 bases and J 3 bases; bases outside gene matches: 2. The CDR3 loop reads CASSLGTGSKNIQYF. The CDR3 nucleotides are TGTGCCAGCAGCTTGGGGACAGGGAGCAAAAACATTCAGTACTTC.

CDR3 residues: CASSQAGGRFVEAFF. The CDR3 nucleotides are TGCGCCAGCAGCCAAGCAGGGGGCCGCTTTGTTGAAGCTTTCTTT. The chain employs TRBV4-1 and TRBJ1-1, with TRBD1 matching over 8 bases. The V and J ends lost 1 base and 7 bases, in that order; junction bases with no gene match: 8. Per the germline V gene, CDR1 is MGHRA and CDR2 is YSYEKL. CDR3 size: 15 residues.

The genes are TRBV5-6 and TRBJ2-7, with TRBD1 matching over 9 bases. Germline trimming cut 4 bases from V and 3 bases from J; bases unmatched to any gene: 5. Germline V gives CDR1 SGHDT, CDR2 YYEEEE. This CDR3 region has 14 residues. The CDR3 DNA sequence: TGTGCCAGCAGCCCCGGGACAGGGATCTACGAGCAGTACTTC. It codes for CASSPGTGIYEQYF.

CDR3 sequence: CATSDSDRDTGELFF. The CDR3, as DNA: TGTGCCACCAGTGATTCGGACAGAGACACCGGGGAGCTGTTTTTT. The rearrangement uses TRBV24-1 and TRBJ2-2; perhaps TRBD1 as D (6 bases). The CDR3 consists of 15 residues. The V gene lost 2 bases and the J gene lost 3 bases, with 9 bases spanning the gap. CDR1 is KGHDR and CDR2 is SFDVKD in the germline V gene.

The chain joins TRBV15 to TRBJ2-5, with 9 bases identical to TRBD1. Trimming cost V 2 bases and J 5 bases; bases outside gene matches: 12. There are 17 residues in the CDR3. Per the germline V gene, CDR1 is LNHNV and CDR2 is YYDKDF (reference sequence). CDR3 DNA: TGTGCCACCAGCAGATCCTTGCCCGGGACAGGGTCGGAGACCCAGTACTTC. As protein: CATSRSLPGTGSETQYF.

The CDR3 region has the DNA TGTGCCAGCATCCAGACAGGGAGTAATGAAAAACTGTTTTTT. This translates into CASIQTGSNEKLFF. The chain recombines TRBV6-6 with TRBJ1-4, with 7 bases lining up with TRBD1. Germline V gives CDR1 MNHNY, CDR2 SVGAGI (reference sequence). CDR3 length: 14 residues. Trimming removed 7 bases from V and 4 bases from J; junction bases left unmatched: 6.

The CDR3 sequence is CASTPDAGAYNSPLHF. CDR3 coding DNA: TGTGCCAGCACCCCGGACGCTGGGGCTTATAATTCACCCCTCCACTTT. This chain uses TRBV2 with TRBJ1-6, with D perhaps matching TRBD1 (5 bases). Between the trimmed V and J ends, which lost 7 bases and 4 bases, there was a span of 17 bases. Per germline, CDR1 SNHLY and CDR2 FYNNEI. This CDR3 contains 16 residues.

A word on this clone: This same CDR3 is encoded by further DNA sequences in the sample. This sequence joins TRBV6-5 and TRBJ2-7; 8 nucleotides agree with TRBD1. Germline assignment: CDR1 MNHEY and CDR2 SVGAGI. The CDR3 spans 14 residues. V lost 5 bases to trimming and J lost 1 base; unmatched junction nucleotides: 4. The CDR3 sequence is CASSPGTGSYEQYF. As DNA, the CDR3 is TGTGCCAGCAGTCCCGGGACAGGTTCCTACGAGCAGTACTTC.

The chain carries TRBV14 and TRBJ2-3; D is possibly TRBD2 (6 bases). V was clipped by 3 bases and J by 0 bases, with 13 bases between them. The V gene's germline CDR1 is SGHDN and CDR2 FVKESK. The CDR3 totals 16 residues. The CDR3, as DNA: TGTGCCAGCAGCCAGGGTCTAGCGCGTAGCACAGATACGCAGTATTTT. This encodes CASSQGLARSTDTQYF.

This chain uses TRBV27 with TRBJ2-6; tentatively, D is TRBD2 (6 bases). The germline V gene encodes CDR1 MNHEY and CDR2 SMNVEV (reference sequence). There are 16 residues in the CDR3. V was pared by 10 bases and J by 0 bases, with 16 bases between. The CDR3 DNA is TGTGCCACCAAACGCGGGGATTTCTCTGGGGCCAACGTCCTGACTTTC. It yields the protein CATKRGDFSGANVLTF.

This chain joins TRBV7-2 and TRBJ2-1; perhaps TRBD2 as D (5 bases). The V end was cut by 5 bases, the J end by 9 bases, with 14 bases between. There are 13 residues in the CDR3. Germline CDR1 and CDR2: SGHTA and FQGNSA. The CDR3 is CASSPRGLGEQFF. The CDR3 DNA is TGTGCCAGCAGCCCCCGCGGGTTAGGTGAGCAGTTCTTC.